One T cell receptor beta chain is described in this entry. Its target is not known. This entry is derived from a study of shared clonotypes between healthy human individuals. At the level of the study: Donors, aged 18 to 49, were a couple of women and a few men. General observations from the study: It was the non-shared clonotypes that had lower generation probabilities than clonotypes shared by all four donors. Clonotypes that were shared across a few donors made up approximately 5% of naive CD4 clonotypes.

Deep was the level at which the assay was run. The assay was immunoSEQ multiplex PCR, and TCRdb's table has in-frame clones only and misses some. The sample records around 650,000 clones, approximately 96% being singletons. Cells designated naive CD8 were CD45RO-negative and were positively selected for CCR7, with terminally differentiated effector memory CD45RA+ cells excluded. The receptor was derived from a woman aged 30 to 39 in good health. Material: naive CD8+ T cells sorted from blood.

Written as DNA, the CDR3 is TGTGCCAGCAGCGCCGGACAGGGTGATTACGAGCAGTACTTC. The encoded protein is CASSAGQGDYEQYF. V usage is TRBV21-1 and J usage is TRBJ2-7; TRBD1 was called by the table and not checked on the DNA. TRBV21-1 is a pseudogene segment. This CDR3 is built from 14 residues.